One and the same sample provided the 2 T cell receptor beta chains below, sequenced in a study of cytomegalovirus exposure and HLA in healthy donors. The data were produced by immunoSEQ multiplex PCR, yet TCRdb's version contains in-frame clones alone and is incomplete. The sample holds about 150,000 clones; about 95% are singletons and the top ten take less than 2%. Sequencing was done on a sample of PBMCs. The source is a man aged 18 to 29 in good health and CMV-seropositive.

The gene calls are TRBV6-1 and TRBJ2-3, with TRBD1 identical over 8 bases. This CDR3 is built from 12 residues. V gave up 4 bases and J gave up 8 bases; unmatched junction bases: 2. The germline gives CDR1 MNHNS, CDR2 SASEGT. CDR3 DNA sequence: TGTGCCAGCAGTGGGACAGGGTCTACGCAGTATTTT. This gives the protein CASSGTGSTQYF.

The gene calls are TRBV11-2 and TRBJ2-7; D is possibly TRBD1 (5 bases). V gave up 1 base and J gave up 3 bases, with 10 bases separating them. Germline V gene lookup returns CDR1 SGHAT and CDR2 FQNNGV. The CDR3 length is 14 residues. CDR3 residues: CASSLGRANYEQYF. The CDR3 DNA reads as TGTGCCAGCAGCTTAGGCAGGGCTAACTACGAGCAGTACTTC. Full variable domain (outside the CDR3, taken from reference TRBV11-2 and TRBJ2-7): EAGVAQSPRYKIIEKRQSVAFWCNPISGHATLYWYQQILGQGPKLLIQFQNNGVVDDSQLPKDRFSAERLKGVDSTLKIQPAKLEDSAVYLCASSLGRANYEQYFGPGTRLTVT.